The 5 T cell receptor beta chains below all came from one sample that was sequenced in a study of T cell responses to AZD1222 COVID-19 vaccine. Produced via immunoSEQ multiplex PCR; TCRdb's table is partial and in-frame only. The sample has about 140,000 clones, 80% to 95% seen once. This specimen was peripheral blood, taken on day 0 of MenACWY control vaccination. The receptors here all came from an adult in good health.

The V and J genes are TRBV11-1 and TRBJ2-3, with 7 bases fitting TRBD2. J gave up 3 bases and V 5 bases, and 8 bases lay outside the gene matches. There are 15 residues in the CDR3. Germline lookup yields CDR1 SGHAT and CDR2 FQDESV (reference sequence). The CDR3 DNA follows: TGTGCCAGCAGCGCCACTAGCGCCGAGACAGATACGCAGTATTTT. Protein sequence: CASSATSAETDTQYF.

This sequence joins TRBV10-2 and TRBJ1-1; the D is unclear. This CDR3 is 13 amino acids long. Germline V gene data show CDR1 as WSHSY and CDR2 as SAAADI. Trimming removed 2 bases at V and 6 bases at J, with 10 bases between. For the CDR3, the DNA is TGCGCCAGCAGTGAGGGCAGATTCCCTGAAGCTTTCTTT. Its protein product is CASSEGRFPEAFF.

This clone was recorded a few times. The rearrangement joins TRBV19 to TRBJ2-2; D is unclear. Between the trimmed V and J ends, which lost 1 base and 4 bases, there was a span of 10 bases. The CDR3 is 15 residues long. Per germline, CDR1 LNHDA and CDR2 SQIVND (reference sequence). CDR3 sequence: CASSIGFRPTGELFF. The DNA of the CDR3 is TGTGCCAGTAGTATAGGTTTCAGACCCACCGGGGAGCTGTTTTTT.

This chain connects TRBV4-2 to TRBJ2-2, with 7 nucleotides matching TRBD2. Losses at the gene ends were 1 base for V and 6 bases for J; bases not matched to a gene: 5. The germline CDR1 and CDR2 sequences are LGHNA and YNFKEQ. CDR3 length: 15 residues. CDR3: CASSQAGRDAGELFF. The CDR3 DNA follows: TGTGCCAGCAGCCAAGCGGGGAGGGACGCCGGGGAGCTGTTTTTT.

The table lists this clone with a count of one. The gene calls are TRBV11-3 and TRBJ2-1; 12 positions agree with TRBD2. The CDR3 runs to 15 residues. V was pared by 4 bases and J by 9 bases, with 7 bases of the junction left unmatched. Germline-derived CDR1 and CDR2 are SGHNT and YENEEA. For the CDR3, the DNA is TGTGCCAGCAGCTCCGCTAGCGGGAGGGCCTCTGAGCAGTTCTTC. This sequence encodes CASSSASGRASEQFF.